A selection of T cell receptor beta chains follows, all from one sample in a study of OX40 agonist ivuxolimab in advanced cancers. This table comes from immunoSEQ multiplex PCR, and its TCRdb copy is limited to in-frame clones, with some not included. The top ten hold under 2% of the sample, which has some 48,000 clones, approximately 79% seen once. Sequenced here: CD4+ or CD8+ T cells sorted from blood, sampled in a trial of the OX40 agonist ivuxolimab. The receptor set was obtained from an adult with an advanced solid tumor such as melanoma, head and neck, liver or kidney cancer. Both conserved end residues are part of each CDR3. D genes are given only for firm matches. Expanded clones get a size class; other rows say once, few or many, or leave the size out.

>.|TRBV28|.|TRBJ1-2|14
CASSPGTSGYGYTF
TGTGCCAGCAGCCCTGGGACAAGCGGCTATGGCTACACCTTC
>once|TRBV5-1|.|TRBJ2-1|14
CASSRDTGTREQFF
TGCGCCAGCAGTCGGGATACAGGCACACGTGAGCAGTTCTTC
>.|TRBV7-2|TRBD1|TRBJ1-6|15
CASSLDGRGLSPLHF
TGTGCCAGCAGCTTAGACGGCAGGGGGCTTTCACCCCTCCACTTT
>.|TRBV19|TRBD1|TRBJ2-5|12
CASKQGAGTQYF
TGTGCCAGTAAACAGGGGGCGGGGACCCAGTACTTC
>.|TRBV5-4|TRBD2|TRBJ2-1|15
CASSPSASGGSEQFF
TGTGCCAGCAGCCCGTCCGCTTCGGGGGGTTCGGAGCAGTTCTTC
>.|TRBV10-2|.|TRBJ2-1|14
CASTPLYTYNEQFF
TGCGCCAGTACACCTCTCTACACCTACAATGAGCAGTTCTTC
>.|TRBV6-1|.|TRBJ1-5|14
CASSGQLRAQPQHF
TGTGCCAGCAGTGGCCAACTGCGGGCTCAGCCCCAGCATTTT
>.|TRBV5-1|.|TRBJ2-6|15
CASSLQDSGANVLTF
TGCGCCAGCAGCTTGCAGGATTCTGGGGCCAACGTCCTGACTTTC
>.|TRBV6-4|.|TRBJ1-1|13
CASSDWGSTEAFF
TGTGCCAGCAGTGATTGGGGAAGCACTGAAGCTTTCTTT
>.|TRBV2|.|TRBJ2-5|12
CASSEAGETQYF
TGTGCCAGCAGTGAAGCGGGGGAGACCCAGTACTTC
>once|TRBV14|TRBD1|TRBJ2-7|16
CASSSTGGLPTGEQYF
TGTGCCAGCAGCTCGACAGGGGGCCTTCCCACGGGCGAGCAGTACTTC
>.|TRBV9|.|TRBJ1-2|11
CASSSRYGYTF
TGTGCCAGCAGCTCCCGTTATGGCTACACCTTC
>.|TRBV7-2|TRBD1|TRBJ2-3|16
CASSPGQGGSTDTQYF
TGTGCCAGCAGCCCTGGACAGGGGGGCTCCACAGATACGCAGTATTTT
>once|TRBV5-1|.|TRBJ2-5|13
CASSTGAGETQYF
TGCGCCAGCAGCACGGGGGCAGGGGAGACCCAGTACTTC
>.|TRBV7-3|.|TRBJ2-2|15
CASSRTGRNTGELFF
TGTGCCAGCAGCCGTACCGGGAGGAACACCGGGGAGCTGTTTTTT
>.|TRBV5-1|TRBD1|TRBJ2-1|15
CASSLEGQTYNEQFF
TGCGCCAGCAGCTTGGAGGGACAGACCTACAATGAGCAGTTCTTC
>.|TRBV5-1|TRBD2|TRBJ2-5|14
CASSSGLAVETQYF
TGCGCCAGCAGCTCGGGACTAGCGGTAGAGACCCAGTACTTC
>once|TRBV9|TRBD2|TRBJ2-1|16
CASSVVAGGTYNEQFF
TGTGCCAGCAGCGTAGTCGCGGGGGGCACCTACAATGAGCAGTTCTTC
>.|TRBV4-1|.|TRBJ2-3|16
CASSRFLQGSTDTQYF
TGCGCCAGCAGCCGCTTTTTACAGGGAAGCACAGATACGCAGTATTTT
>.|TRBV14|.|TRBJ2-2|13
CASSQMSAGELFF
TGTGCCAGCAGCCAAATGTCCGCCGGGGAGCTGTTTTTT
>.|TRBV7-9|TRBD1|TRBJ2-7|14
CASSLVQGVDEQYF
TGTGCCAGCAGCTTAGTCCAGGGGGTCGACGAGCAGTACTTC
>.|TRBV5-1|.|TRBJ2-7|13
CASSFEGNYEQYF
TGCGCCAGCAGCTTCGAGGGGAACTACGAGCAGTACTTC
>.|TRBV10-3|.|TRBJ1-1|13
CAISEPRNTEAFF
TGTGCCATCAGTGAACCCCGGAACACTGAAGCTTTCTTT
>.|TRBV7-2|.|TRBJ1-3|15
CASSLDSVIDVTIYF
TGTGCCAGCAGCCTCGACAGTGTTATAGATGTCACCATATATTTT
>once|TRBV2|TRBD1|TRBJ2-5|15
CASRRGQGARETQYF
TGTGCCAGCAGGAGGGGACAGGGGGCGCGGGAGACCCAGTACTTC
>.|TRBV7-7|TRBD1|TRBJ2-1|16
CASSPNRDRGDNEQFF
TGTGCTAGCAGCCCGAACCGGGACAGGGGGGATAATGAGCAGTTCTTC
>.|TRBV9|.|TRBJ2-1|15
CASSADGDTYNEQFF
TGTGCCAGCAGCGCCGATGGTGATACATACAATGAGCAGTTCTTC
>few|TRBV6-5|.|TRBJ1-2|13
CASSYRRVGGYTF
TGTGCCAGCAGTTACCGCCGGGTGGGTGGCTACACCTTC
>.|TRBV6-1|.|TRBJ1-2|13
CASSSQGAMGYTF
TGTGCCAGCAGTTCACAGGGAGCTATGGGCTACACCTTC
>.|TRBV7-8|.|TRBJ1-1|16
CASSLADPGVNTEAFF
TGTGCCAGCAGCTTAGCGGACCCCGGGGTGAACACTGAAGCTTTCTTT
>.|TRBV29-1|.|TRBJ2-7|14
CSVATGGGDYEQYF
TGCAGCGTTGCTACCGGGGGCGGTGACTACGAGCAGTACTTC
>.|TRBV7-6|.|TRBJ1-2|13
CASSLTGGYGYTF
TGTGCCAGCAGCCTTACAGGAGGCTATGGCTACACCTTC
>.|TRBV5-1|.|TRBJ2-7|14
CASGSKAGFNEQYF
TGCGCCAGCGGGTCCAAGGCCGGGTTCAACGAGCAGTACTTC
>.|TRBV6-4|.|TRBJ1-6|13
CASRDSLNSPLHF
TGTGCCAGCAGGGACAGCCTAAATTCACCCCTCCACTTT
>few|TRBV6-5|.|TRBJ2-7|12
CASNAPGREQYF
TGTGCCAGCAATGCCCCAGGGCGCGAGCAGTACTTC
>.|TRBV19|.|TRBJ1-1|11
CASKDRREAFF
TGTGCCAGTAAGGACAGACGTGAAGCTTTCTTT